The entry that follows covers one T cell receptor (beta chain) sequence. What it binds is not known. This sample was taken from a study of CXCR3-negative and CXCR3-positive naive CD8 T cells. Researchers prepared the TRB cDNA libraries using 5' RACE with UMI labels. After re-calling the 5' RACE reads, TCRdb lists one entry per CDR3 protein, DNA absent. The specimen's table records some 22,000 distinct CDR3 sequences. Broader study findings: The level of CXCR3 expression partially decreased after cryopreservation; the majority of assays used fresh PBMCs. The TRBV-TRBJ usage of naive CXCR3-negative and CXCR3-positive cells was similar, but that of memory cells differed.

Investigators sorted each CD8+ T cell subset in triplicate, taking 300,000 or so cells each time. Sequencing was performed on memory CD8+ T cells from blood. The clonotype was recovered from a human donor in good health. Some clones in this sample may be carry-over from other donors' samples.

The CDR3: CSARDRGFYEQYF. The chain employs TRBV20-1 and TRBJ2-7; TCRdb returns TRBD2, unconfirmable since there is no DNA. In germline, CDR1 is DFQATT, CDR2 SNEGSKA (reference sequence). The CDR3 contains 13 residues.